Listed below are T cell receptor beta chains from one sample, sequenced in a study of blood T cell repertoires in COVID-19. Only in-frame clones appear in the TCRdb table, and some are missing; sequencing was by immunoSEQ multiplex PCR. The sample includes some 110,000 clones, around three quarters of them seen just once. Sequenced material: peripheral blood. These receptors all stem from a man between 65 and 85 years old with acute or convalescent COVID-19. The CDR3 runs from the conserved cysteine through the conserved F or W. The order of the fields is D gene, J gene, clone size, V gene, CDR3 DNA, CDR3 protein. D genes are given only for firm matches. A row's size may be missing; if present it is once, few, many or a size class.

>TRBD1|TRBJ2-5|NA|TRBV10-3
TGTGCCATCAGCCAGGGGGCGCGGGAGACCCAGTACTTC
CAISQGARETQYF
>NA|TRBJ2-1|NA|TRBV7-2
TGTGCCAGCAGCACCCGGACGGCTAGCCCCTACAATGAGCAGTTCTTC
CASSTRTASPYNEQFF
>NA|TRBJ1-2|NA|TRBV5-5
TGTGCCAGCAGCTTGGCAGCACAGAGCTACTATGGCTACACCTTC
CASSLAAQSYYGYTF
>NA|TRBJ1-2|once|TRBV28
TGTGCCAGCAGCACCCCGCAGCGGGGAAGTAGGGATGGCTACACCTTC
CASSTPQRGSRDGYTF
>NA|TRBJ1-2|NA|TRBV7-9
TGTGCCAGCAGCCCCCCCAACAGGGCCCATGGCTACACCTTC
CASSPPNRAHGYTF
>NA|TRBJ2-1|NA|TRBV9
TGTGCCAGCAGCGTATCCGGGAGTGGGGGCAATGAGCAGTTCTTC
CASSVSGSGGNEQFF
>NA|TRBJ1-5|NA|TRBV27
TGTGCCAGCAGTTCCCCAGGGGTCGGTCAGCCCCAGCATTTT
CASSSPGVGQPQHF
>TRBD1|TRBJ1-2|NA|TRBV4-2
TGTGCCAGCAGCCCGAACCTGGACAGGGCCCATGGCTACACCTTC
CASSPNLDRAHGYTF
>NA|TRBJ1-6|NA|TRBV11-2
TGTGCCAGCACCGGGGGGCAGTATTCACCCCTCCACTTT
CASTGGQYSPLHF
>NA|TRBJ2-3|once|TRBV3-1/TRBV3-2
TGTGCCAGCAGCCGAGCCTGGGGCGGCCTTAGCACAGATACGCAGTATTTT
CASSRAWGGLSTDTQYF
>NA|TRBJ2-5|NA|TRBV5-1
TGCGCCAGCAGCTTGTGGGGGCAACGAGAGACCCAGTACTTC
CASSLWGQRETQYF
>NA|TRBJ2-3|NA|TRBV6-5
TGTGCCAGCACCCGAGTGACAGCCACAGATACGCAGTATTTT
CASTRVTATDTQYF
>NA|TRBJ1-5|NA|TRBV21-1
TGTGCCAGCAGCAGACCACAGGGGGTAGAGAGCAATCAGCCCCAGCATTTT
CASSRPQGVESNQPQHF
>NA|TRBJ2-7|few|TRBV27
TGTGCCAGCAGTCGCGGCCCGACCTACGAGCAGTACTTC
CASSRGPTYEQYF
>NA|TRBJ2-1|NA|TRBV7-9
TGTGCCAGCAGGCGGGTCCCCGGACCATACAATGAGCAGTTCTTC
CASRRVPGPYNEQFF
>TRBD2|TRBJ2-3|NA|TRBV18
TGTGCCAGCTCACCATCTTCCACGGGGGGGCTCAGTACGCAGTATTTT
CASSPSSTGGLSTQYF
>NA|TRBJ2-3|once|TRBV21-1
TGTGCCAGCTCTAGCGGGGGGGCCTTGAGGACAGATACGCAGTATTTT
CASSSGGALRTDTQYF
>NA|TRBJ1-4|NA|TRBV21-1
TGTGCGACCTTGTGGGGACAGGGCCCGTTTTTT
CATLWGQGPFF
>NA|TRBJ1-6|NA|TRBV6-6
TGTGCCAGCAGTTTTTGGCAGGCGTCAAATTCACCCCTCCACTTT
CASSFWQASNSPLHF
>NA|TRBJ1-1|NA|TRBV5-1
TGCGCCAGCAGCTTGGGACAGAGAAATGAAGCTTTCTTT
CASSLGQRNEAFF
>NA|TRBJ1-5|NA|TRBV7-2
TGTGCCAGCAGCTCCGGGACATCCAATCAGCCCCAGCATTTT
CASSSGTSNQPQHF
>NA|TRBJ2-1|NA|TRBV28
TGTGCCAGCCAACTGCTCGGAGGGGGCCGGAATGAGCAGTTCTTC
CASQLLGGGRNEQFF
>NA|TRBJ2-2|NA|TRBV11-3
TGTGCCAGCAGCTCCCGGGTCAACACCGGGGAGCTGTTTTTT
CASSSRVNTGELFF
>TRBD1|TRBJ2-7|NA|TRBV6-6
TGTGCCAGCAGTCGTCCGGGACAGGGGCAGGACGAGCAGTACTTC
CASSRPGQGQDEQYF
>NA|TRBJ1-6|NA|TRBV7-3
TGTGCCAGCAGCTTACGGGGCGGACAGTCCACTTCACCCCTCCACTTT
CASSLRGGQSTSPLHF
>TRBD1|TRBJ2-7|NA|TRBV7-9
TGTGCCAGCAGCACGACCGGGACAGGCTACGAGCAGTACTTC
CASSTTGTGYEQYF
>NA|TRBJ1-5|few|TRBV29-1
TGCAGCGTCTCGGGGGGCGCAGAGCAGCCCCAGCATTTT
CSVSGGAEQPQHF
>NA|TRBJ1-4|NA|TRBV19
TGTGCGGTAGTGGATGAAAAACTGTTTTTT
CAVVDEKLFF
>TRBD1|TRBJ1-5|NA|TRBV28
TGTGCCAGCAGTTTACAGGGGGCAGGCAATCAGCCCCAGCATTTT
CASSLQGAGNQPQHF
>TRBD1|TRBJ1-2|NA|TRBV30
TGTGCCTGGAGTGTACTAGGGACAGGGATTGGCTACACCTTC
CAWSVLGTGIGYTF
>TRBD1|TRBJ2-7|NA|TRBV5-1
TGCGCCAGCAGCTTACGGGACAGGGGGCGAGAGCAGTACTTC
CASSLRDRGREQYF
>NA|TRBJ2-1|once|TRBV7-9
TGTGCCAGCAGCCAAGCGGGACAGGTCTACAATGAGCAGTTCTTC
CASSQAGQVYNEQFF
>TRBD1|TRBJ2-7|NA|TRBV19
TGTGCCAGTAGTGCCGCCGGGACAGGGGGAACGTACGAGCAGTACTTC
CASSAAGTGGTYEQYF
>NA|TRBJ1-3|NA|TRBV2
TGTGCCAGCAAGGGAGGTGGCTTTTCTGGAAACACCATATATTTT
CASKGGGFSGNTIYF
>TRBD1|TRBJ1-2|NA|TRBV6-5
TGTGCCAGCAGTCGGGGACAGGAACTCTATGGCTACACCTTC
CASSRGQELYGYTF
>NA|TRBJ1-3|NA|TRBV5-5
TGTGCCAGCAGCTTATCTCTATGGTCTGGAAACACCATATATTTT
CASSLSLWSGNTIYF
>TRBD1|TRBJ2-2|NA|TRBV5-4
TGTGCCAGCAGCAACGCCAGGGGGCAAGGAACCGGGGAGCTGTTTTTT
CASSNARGQGTGELFF
>NA|TRBJ1-3|NA|TRBV6-1
TGTGCCAGCAGTGACAGGGGAATTGGAAACACCATATATTTT
CASSDRGIGNTIYF
>NA|TRBJ2-1|once|TRBV5-8
TGTGCCAGCAGCTTGACAGGGATCTCCTACAATGAGCAGTTCTTC
CASSLTGISYNEQFF
>TRBD1|TRBJ2-3|NA|TRBV13
TGTGCCAGCAGCCCCCCGTGGGGGACAGGGGGGGGAACAGATACGCAGTATTTT
CASSPPWGTGGGTDTQYF
>NA|TRBJ1-4|once|TRBV6-5
TGTGCCAGCAGTTACGGGGGAGGGATGGTAGAAAAACTGTTTTTT
CASSYGGGMVEKLFF
>TRBD1|TRBJ1-2|NA|TRBV4-2
TGTGCCAGCAGCCAAGGACTCACAGGGGGCGAGGGCTATGGCTACACCTTC
CASSQGLTGGEGYGYTF
>NA|TRBJ1-4|NA|TRBV25-1
TGTGCCAGCAGTGAGGGGGCCAGGGGTGAAAAACTGTTTTTT
CASSEGARGEKLFF
>NA|TRBJ2-7|NA|TRBV27
TGTGCCAGCAGTATCAGCCGGGACATCCTCGAGCAGTACTTC
CASSISRDILEQYF
>TRBD1|TRBJ2-7|once|TRBV7-2
TGTGCCAGCAGCTTTATGCCGGGACAGGGGGTCGAGCAGTACTTC
CASSFMPGQGVEQYF
>NA|TRBJ1-1|NA|TRBV6-2/TRBV6-3
TGTGCCAGCAGTTACCGGACACCAACAGGGAACACTGAAGCTTTCTTT
CASSYRTPTGNTEAFF
>TRBD2|TRBJ2-1|NA|TRBV7-3
TGTGCCAGCCGCCCCGCGGGGGGCAATGAGCAGTTCTTC
CASRPAGGNEQFF
>TRBD2|TRBJ2-2|few|TRBV6-2/TRBV6-3
TGTGCCAGCAGTTACTCCCGGACTAGCGGGATAAATACGAACACCGGGGAGCTGTTTTTT
CASSYSRTSGINTNTGELFF
>NA|TRBJ2-6|NA|TRBV7-9
TGTGCCAGCAGCTTAGTTAGAGACTCTGGGGCCAACGTCCTGACTTTC
CASSLVRDSGANVLTF
>TRBD2|TRBJ2-5|NA|TRBV29-1
TGCAGCGTTGATGCGGGGGGAAGGGAGACCCAGTACTTC
CSVDAGGRETQYF
>NA|TRBJ1-2|NA|TRBV11-3
TGTGCCAGCAGCCCTGAGGGAGCAGGATCGTATGGCTACACCTTC
CASSPEGAGSYGYTF